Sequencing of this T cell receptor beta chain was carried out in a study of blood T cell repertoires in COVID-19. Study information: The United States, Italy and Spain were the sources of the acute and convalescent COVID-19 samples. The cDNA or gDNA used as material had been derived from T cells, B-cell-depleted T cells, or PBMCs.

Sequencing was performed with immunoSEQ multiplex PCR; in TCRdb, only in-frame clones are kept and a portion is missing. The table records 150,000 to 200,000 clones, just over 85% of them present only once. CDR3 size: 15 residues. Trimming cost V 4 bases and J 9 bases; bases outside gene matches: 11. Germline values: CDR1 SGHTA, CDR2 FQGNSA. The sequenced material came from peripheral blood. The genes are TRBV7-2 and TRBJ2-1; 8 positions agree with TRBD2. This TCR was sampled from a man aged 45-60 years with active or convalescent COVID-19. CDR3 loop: CASSSSRREEAEQFF. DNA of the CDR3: TGTGCCAGCAGCTCCAGTAGGCGGGAGGAGGCTGAGCAGTTCTTC.